The entry that follows covers one T cell receptor (beta chain) sequence. Its antigen is unidentified. The CDR3 spans 16 residues. From germline, CDR1 is MNHEY and CDR2 SMNVEV (reference sequence). Trimming stripped 2 bases from V and 4 bases from J, with 15 bases between. RNA, once extracted, was reverse transcribed into cDNA for use as the sequencing template. Data came from immunoSEQ multiplex PCR; TCRdb stores just in-frame clones and leaves some out. The table lists about 100,000 clones, roughly 60% of them singletons. This record comes from a study of CD8+ T cells in alopecia areata. The researchers isolated CD4+ and CD8+ T cells from PBMCs by sorting. Study-wide results and limits: Lesional scalp, especially alopecia totalis/universalis, showed higher clonality than normal scalp.

This receptor was identified in a human donor in good health. V is TRBV27 and J is TRBJ2-1, with D possibly being TRBD1 (6 bases). The sequencing sample was made of CD8+ T cells sorted from blood. The CDR3 coding sequence is TGTGCCAGCAGTTTAAGCCTCCAGGGGATATACAATGAGCAGTTCTTC. Encoded protein: CASSLSLQGIYNEQFF.